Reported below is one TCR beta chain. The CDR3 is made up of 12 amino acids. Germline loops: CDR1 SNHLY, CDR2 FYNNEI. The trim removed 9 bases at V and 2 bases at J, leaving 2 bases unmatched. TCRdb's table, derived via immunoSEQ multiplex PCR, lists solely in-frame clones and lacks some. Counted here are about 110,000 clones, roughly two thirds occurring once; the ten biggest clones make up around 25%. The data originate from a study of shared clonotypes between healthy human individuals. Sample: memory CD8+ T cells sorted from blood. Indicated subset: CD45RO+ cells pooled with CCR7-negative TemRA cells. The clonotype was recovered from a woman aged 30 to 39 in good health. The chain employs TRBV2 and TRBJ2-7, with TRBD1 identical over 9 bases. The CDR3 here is CARGQGPYEQYF. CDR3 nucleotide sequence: TGTGCCAGGGGACAGGGCCCCTACGAGCAGTACTTC. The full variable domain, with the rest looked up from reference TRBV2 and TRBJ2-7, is EPEVTQTPSHQVTQMGQEVILRCVPISNHLYFYWYRQILGQKVEFLVSFYNNEISEKSEIFDDQFSVERPDGSNFTLKIRSTKLEDSAMYFCARGQGPYEQYFGPGTRLTVT.